This T cell receptor (beta chain) was obtained from a study of identical twins. V dropped 0 bases and J dropped 8; count of bases not matched to a gene: 3. CDR1 is SGHTS and CDR2 is YDEGEE in the germline V gene. There are 14 residues in the CDR3. Each CDR3 protein is one row after TCRdb ran MiXCR on the 5' RACE reads. This table holds roughly 290,000 distinct CDR3 sequences, more than 6.5% found once. With respect to this clonotype: The antigen is unknown.

Study outcomes and limitations: Insertions were fewer in abundant cord blood beta clonotypes, whereas memory repertoires showed none of this pattern. A partial confounding effect on zero-insertion analyses could come from invariant MAIT and iNKT cells.

In every case, the donor was a healthy Caucasian. The sample was also linked to a second study, of yellow fever vaccine responses in identical twins. That source notes: Each twin's T cell response to the vaccine was reported to look partly convergent and partly personalized.

The receptor was isolated from a woman aged 18-30 years in good health. This sequence joins TRBV5-8 and TRBJ2-1, with 9 bases matching TRBD1. Sequencing was done on a sample of memory (CD45RO+) T cells sorted from blood. DNA for the CDR3: TGTGCCAGCAGCTTGGGGACAGGGGAGGATGAGCAGTTCTTC. This translates into CASSLGTGEDEQFF.